A selection of T cell receptor beta chains follows, all from one sample in a study of T cell responses to AZD1222 COVID-19 vaccine. Assay: immunoSEQ multiplex PCR; the TCRdb copy retains only in-frame clones and omits some. There are about 120,000 clones in the sample; approximately 92% occur only once, and more than 7% lies in the top ten. The material was peripheral blood, obtained 28 days after the second AZD1222 dose. These TCRs come from an adult who received the AZD1222 COVID-19 vaccine. The CDR3 runs from the conserved cysteine through the conserved F or W. A D gene is named only where the DNA matches it firmly. Only some rows state a clone size, as once, few, many or a class for expanded clones.

v_gene	d_gene	j_gene	abundance	CDR3nt	CDR3aa
TRBV4-2	TRBD2	TRBJ2-3	-	TGTGCCAGCAGCCAAGATTCCCTACTAGCGGTGAGCACAGATACGCAGTATTTT	CASSQDSLLAVSTDTQYF
TRBV27	-	TRBJ2-2	-	TGTGCCAGCAGTTTTGGGAACACCGGGGAGCTGTTTTTT	CASSFGNTGELFF
TRBV6-1	-	TRBJ1-2	few	TGTGCCAGCAGTGATTTGTCGGCATATGGCTACACCTTC	CASSDLSAYGYTF
TRBV19	-	TRBJ1-1	once	TGTGCCAGTAGTATCTGGGGTATAAACACTGAAGCTTTCTTT	CASSIWGINTEAFF
TRBV28	TRBD2	TRBJ2-7	-	TGTGCCAGCAGCTCTAGCGGGACCTGGAACTACGAGCAGTACTTC	CASSSSGTWNYEQYF
TRBV18	-	TRBJ2-6	-	TGTGCCAGCTCACCACTTGGGTCTTCGGGTGCTGGGGCCAACGTCCTGACTTTC	CASSPLGSSGAGANVLTF
TRBV24-1	-	TRBJ2-1	-	TGTGCCACCAGTGATTCTCAGTCCCGGGGCAATGAGCAGTTCTTC	CATSDSQSRGNEQFF
TRBV19	TRBD1	TRBJ1-4	-	TGTGCCAGTGGACAGGATCATGAAAAACTGTTTTTT	CASGQDHEKLFF
TRBV4-1	-	TRBJ1-5	-	TGCGCCAGCAGCCAAGAGAGCTATCCGGGTCAGCCCCAGCATTTT	CASSQESYPGQPQHF
TRBV6-5	-	TRBJ1-1	-	TGTGCCAGCAGTTACTCCGACACTGAAGCTTTCTTT	CASSYSDTEAFF
TRBV7-2	-	TRBJ2-3	-	TGTGCCAGCAGCTTTATCTCGGCTCCCACAGATACGCAGTATTTT	CASSFISAPTDTQYF
TRBV15	TRBD2	TRBJ2-5	-	TGTGCCACCAGCATACGAGCGGTAGCGGGCGAAAAAGAGACCCAGTACTTC	CATSIRAVAGEKETQYF
TRBV7-2	-	TRBJ1-2	-	TGTGCCAGCAGCTCGGTGGGGGCAGGGGTTATCGGCTACACCTTC	CASSSVGAGVIGYTF
TRBV7-7	TRBD1	TRBJ1-1	-	TGTGCTAGCAGCGCAACAGGGGGCACTGAAGCTTTCTTT	CASSATGGTEAFF
TRBV7-2	-	TRBJ2-1	-	TGTGCCAGCAGCCCCGCAGCTAATAGCAATGAGCAGTTCTTC	CASSPAANSNEQFF
TRBV5-1	-	TRBJ2-7	-	TGCGCCAGCAGCTTGCTGGGGGAGCAGTACTTC	CASSLLGEQYF
TRBV12-3/TRBV12-4	TRBD1	TRBJ1-2	-	TGTGCCAGCAGTTCGACAGGGTACTATGGCTACACCTTC	CASSSTGYYGYTF
TRBV18	TRBD2	TRBJ2-1	-	TGTGCCAGCTCACCACTTCCTAGCGGCGCCTACAATGAGCAGTTCTTC	CASSPLPSGAYNEQFF
TRBV27	-	TRBJ2-6	-	TGTGCCAGCAGTTTATTAGGGGCTGGGGCCAACGTCCTGACTTTC	CASSLLGAGANVLTF
TRBV11-2	-	TRBJ2-4	-	TGTGCCAGCAGCTTAGGGCAGGGACATCGGTACTTC	CASSLGQGHRYF